Listed here is a single T cell receptor (beta chain). What it binds is not known. Trimming at V came to 3 bases and at J to 3 bases, leaving 14 bases not matched to a gene. The CDR3 totals 17 residues. CDR1 and CDR2 from the germline V gene are MNHNS and SASEGT. This specimen belongs to a study of radiotherapy plus CTLA-4 blockade in lung cancer. Study-wide context: Of all patients, around 18% responded objectively and approximately 31% showed disease control. General study points: There was expansion of tumor-derived TCR clones in blood after radiotherapy plus ipilimumab.

Only in-frame clones appear in the TCRdb table, and some are missing; sequencing was by immunoSEQ multiplex PCR. The sample yields 110,000 or so clones, around 75% seen once. The gene calls are TRBV6-1 and TRBJ2-7, with 7 bases that match TRBD2. Here the sequenced sample was peripheral blood, taken from a patient treated with radiotherapy plus ipilimumab. The receptor comes from a human donor with non-small cell lung cancer who had a partial response to radiotherapy plus ipilimumab. CDR3 in DNA: TGTGCCAGCAGTGATTCTGGGTCGGCTAGCGGAGACTACGAGCAGTACTTC. The encoded protein is CASSDSGSASGDYEQYF.